The T cell receptor beta chain under discussion was sequenced for a study of cytomegalovirus exposure and HLA in healthy donors. Study-wide findings and caveats: TCR beta chains associated with HLA were, in a later analysis, more clonally expanded than equally common others.

A remark on this clone: Its antigen is unknown.

With 60 Vbeta and 13 Jbeta primers, the PCR was carried out. Only in-frame clones appear in the TCRdb table, and some are missing; sequencing was by immunoSEQ multiplex PCR. The top ten clones hold about 4% of a sample with about 160,000 clones, about 80% of them seen once. The specimen was PBMCs. This TCR came from a man aged 25-40 years in good health and CMV-seropositive.

The CDR3 here is CAIRSLEVGGEQYF. In nucleotides, the CDR3 is TGTGCCATCCGCAGTCTAGAGGTTGGGGGGGAGCAGTACTTC. The chain uses TRBV10-3 and TRBJ2-7, with D tentatively TRBD2 (6 bases). This CDR3 has 14 amino acids. V lost 8 bases to trimming and J lost 7 bases, with 21 bases between them. Looked up from germline, CDR1 is ENHRY and CDR2 is SYGVKD.